These 29 T cell receptor beta chains were sequenced from one sample in a study of shared clonotypes between healthy human individuals (dated by TCRdb to the early 2020s). The method behind the library was the immunoSEQ multiplex PCR assay. TCRdb took over this immuneACCESS table, retaining in-frame rearrangements with V and J assigned. Such tables are incomplete; in checked studies, under half of the missing clones stem from an unresolved V gene, and the remainder is unexplained. Counted in this sample were about 1.1 million clones; 75% to 85% of them appeared once. 0.6% to 0.7% of the sample rests with the top ten. Sequencing input: memory CD4+ T cells from PBMCs. Read against the paper, the sample's cell subset or site label means: CD45RA-negative fraction. All receptors derive from a man younger than 35 in good health. Some clones in this sample may be carry-over from other donors' samples.

This clone has only one observation. CDR3 protein: CASSYQAGNTDTQYF. In DNA, the CDR3 is TGCGCCAGCAGCTACCAAGCGGGGAACACAGATACGCAGTATTTT. This rearrangement joins TRBV5-1 to TRBJ2-3; 7 bases fit TRBD2. V was clipped by 3 bases and J by 2 bases; unmatched bases: 6. Germline assignment: CDR1 SGHRS and CDR2 YFSETQ. The CDR3 loop spans 15 amino acids.

The genes are TRBV5-1 and TRBJ2-7; TRBD2 aligns across 9 bases. Trimming cost V 4 bases and J 2 bases; bases outside gene matches: 7. The CDR3 sequence is 15 residues long. CDR1 and CDR2 (germline): SGHRS, YFSETQ. The CDR3 coding sequence is TGCGCCAGCAGCCGCCGGACTAGCGACACCTACGAGCAGTACTTC. Translating it yields CASSRRTSDTYEQYF.

The chain links TRBV9 to TRBJ2-1; D call uncertain. Trimming stripped 3 bases from V and 4 bases from J, with 14 bases between. CDR3 length: 15 amino acids. Germline assignment: CDR1 SGDLS and CDR2 YYNGEE. The CDR3 sequence is CASSGWESRYNEQFF. The CDR3 DNA reads as TGTGCCAGCAGCGGATGGGAAAGCCGGTACAATGAGCAGTTCTTC.

The chain uses TRBV5-1 and TRBJ2-1; D might be TRBD1 or TRBD2, each matching 5 bases. The V end lost 1 base, the J end lost 0 bases, and 11 bases lay between the germline ends. Germline V lookup: CDR1 SGHRS, CDR2 YFSETQ. This CDR3 contains 16 residues. The CDR3: CASSLLGAGSYNEQFF. CDR3 sequence (DNA): TGCGCCAGCAGCTTGCTTGGGGCGGGCTCCTACAATGAGCAGTTCTTC.

The chain is built from TRBV9 and TRBJ2-7; 7 bases match TRBD2. The trim removed 4 bases at V and 4 bases at J, leaving 8 bases unmatched. The length of the CDR3 is 14 residues. CDR1 is SGDLS and CDR2 is YYNGEE in the germline V gene. The CDR3 loop reads CASSPRNSGYEQYF. The CDR3 bases are TGTGCCAGCAGCCCCAGGAATAGCGGGTACGAGCAGTACTTC.

This clone was seen a handful of times. V and J are TRBV6-1 and TRBJ2-3, with D perhaps TRBD1 (8 bases). The CDR3 totals 16 residues. In germline, CDR1 is MNHNS, CDR2 SASEGT. Trimming stripped 2 bases from V and 4 bases from J, with 16 bases between. The CDR3 coding sequence is TGTGCCAGCAGTGAAACAGGGGGAGGGCCAGCAGATACGCAGTATTTT. Protein product: CASSETGGGPADTQYF.

V and J are TRBV30 and TRBJ1-2, with D unclear. Trimming took off 1 base at V and 6 bases at J, with 15 bases between the two ends. The V gene's germline CDR1 is GTSNPN and CDR2 SVGIG (reference sequence). The CDR3 runs to 14 residues. CDR3 in amino acids: CAWSGGGEVHGYTF. The DNA of the CDR3 is TGTGCCTGGAGTGGTGGTGGGGAAGTGCATGGCTACACCTTC.

The CDR3 is CASSLYRGNTIYF. The CDR3 DNA follows: TGTGCCAGCAGTTTATATAGGGGAAACACCATATATTTT. The V call is TRBV27, the J call TRBJ1-3; unclear D gene. V lost 1 base to trimming and J lost 4 bases, with 5 bases between them. This CDR3 has 13 residues. Germline assignment: CDR1 MNHEY and CDR2 SMNVEV (reference sequence).

This clone was picked up a small number of times. The chain employs TRBV2 and TRBJ2-3; 12 positions agree with TRBD2. The CDR3 sequence is 15 residues long. The germline CDR1 and CDR2 sequences are SNHLY and FYNNEI. J lost 4 bases, V lost 6 bases, and 5 bases had no gene match. The CDR3 nucleotides are TGTGCCAGCAGCCGGACTAGCGGGACGTCAGATACGCAGTATTTT. This translates into CASSRTSGTSDTQYF.

This chain links TRBV28 with TRBJ2-7, with D hard to call. Per the germline V gene, CDR1 is MDHEN and CDR2 is SYDVKM. V dropped 7 bases and J dropped 7 bases, with 11 bases sitting between them. The CDR3 contains 11 residues. DNA for the CDR3: TGTGCCAGCACCGCAACTTTGGAGCAGTACTTC. This translates into CASTATLEQYF. Combining the CDR3 with reference TRBV28 and TRBJ2-7 gives the whole variable domain DVKVTQSSRYLVKRTGEKVFLECVQDMDHENMFWYRQDPGLGLRLIYFSYDVKMKEKGDIPEGYSVSREKKERFSLILESASTNQTSMYLCASTATLEQYFGPGTRLTVT.

The V and J genes are TRBV25-1 and TRBJ2-2, with D maybe TRBD2 (6 bases). The CDR3 totals 15 residues. Germline V gene sequence: CDR1 MGHDK, CDR2 SYGVNS. Trimming removed 4 bases from V and 3 bases from J, with 12 bases in between. The CDR3 nucleotides are TGTGCCAGCAGTGGAATGACTAGTGACACCGGGGAGCTGTTTTTT. Its translation is CASSGMTSDTGELFF. The complete variable domain, with remaining parts taken from reference TRBV25-1 and TRBJ2-2, reads EADIYQTPRYLVIGTGKKITLECSQTMGHDKMYWYQQDPGMELHLIHYSYGVNSTEKGDLSSESTVSRIRTEHFPLTLESARPSHTSQYLCASSGMTSDTGELFFGEGSRLTVL.

The chain couples TRBV30 to TRBJ1-1; TRBD1 matches 8 bases. In germline, CDR1 is GTSNPN, CDR2 SVGIG (reference sequence). The CDR3 contains 15 residues. V lost 4 bases to trimming and J lost 0 bases; unmatched junction nucleotides: 7. Here the CDR3 DNA reads TGTGCCTGGAAGCGGACAGGGAGTTTGAACACTGAAGCTTTCTTT. Encoded protein: CAWKRTGSLNTEAFF.

The chain joins TRBV28 to TRBJ1-2; 7 bases align to TRBD1. CDR1 and CDR2 from the germline V gene are MDHEN and SYDVKM. The CDR3 length is 12 residues. Trimming at V came to 8 bases and at J to 8 bases, leaving 8 bases not matched to a gene. The CDR3: CASRQGSWGYTF. In DNA form, the CDR3 reads TGTGCCAGCCGACAGGGCTCTTGGGGCTACACCTTC.

This clone was picked up a small number of times. This chain links TRBV9 with TRBJ2-1; 10 bases match TRBD2. V lost 0 bases to trimming and J lost 9 bases; unmatched junction nucleotides: 6. The CDR3 has 15 residues. The germline CDR1 and CDR2 sequences are SGDLS and YYNGEE. The CDR3 protein is CASSVVAGGSGEQFF. CDR3 coding DNA: TGTGCCAGCAGCGTAGTAGCGGGAGGCAGTGGTGAGCAGTTCTTC.

The chain combines TRBV5-1 with TRBJ2-1; D remains unclear. The CDR3 is 15 residues long. Per germline, CDR1 SGHRS and CDR2 YFSETQ. The V gene lost 2 bases and the J gene lost 2 bases, with 11 bases spanning the gap. CDR3 coding DNA: TGCGCCAGCAGCTTATCGGTGTCCCCCTACAATGAGCAGTTCTTC. Its protein product is CASSLSVSPYNEQFF.

Many counts were recorded for this clone. Within the sample, other DNA sequences also encode this same CDR3. The chain recombines TRBV2 with TRBJ1-2, with D possibly matching TRBD1 (5 bases). The CDR3 runs 11 residues. Germline V CDR1 and CDR2: SNHLY, FYNNEI. V was cut by 6 bases and J by 8 bases, with 10 bases left in between. The CDR3 DNA reads TGTGCCAGCAGAGGGGAGGGAGGCTACACCTTC. This sequence encodes CASRGEGGYTF.

The V gene is TRBV27, the J gene TRBJ2-2; D may be TRBD2 (5 bases). CDR1 is MNHEY and CDR2 is SMNVEV in the germline V gene (reference sequence). The CDR3 is 16 amino acids. Trimming left V 6 bases short and J 1 base short, with 15 bases between. The CDR3 DNA reads as TGTGCCAGCAGCTCCTACGGAGGTTGGAACACCGGGGAGCTGTTTTTT. Translating gives CASSSYGGWNTGELFF.

This clone was counted a few times. This chain connects TRBV5-1 to TRBJ2-5, with D hard to call. Germline CDR1 and CDR2: SGHRS and YFSETQ. The CDR3 has 14 residues. Trimming stripped 0 bases from V and 2 bases from J, with 8 bases between. CDR3 sequence (DNA): TGCGCCAGCAGCTTGGAACAGCCACAAGAGACCCAGTACTTC. Encoded protein: CASSLEQPQETQYF.

This chain connects TRBV12-5 to TRBJ2-2; no definite D call. The V gene lost 4 bases and the J gene lost 6 bases, with 9 bases spanning the gap. This CDR3 region has 13 residues. Germline lookup yields CDR1 LGHNT and CDR2 FRNRAP. CDR3 DNA: TGTGCTAGTGGTTCAACAGCGCCCGGGGAGCTGTTTTTT. Translated: CASGSTAPGELFF.

The chain couples TRBV7-9 to TRBJ1-5; D is possibly TRBD1 (5 bases). This CDR3 contains 13 residues. V was trimmed by 4 bases and J by 1 base, leaving 5 bases between them. Germline V gene sequence: CDR1 SEHNR, CDR2 FQNEAQ (reference sequence). The DNA of the CDR3 is TGTGCCAGCAGCTGGGACAGCAATCAGCCCCAGCATTTT. Translating gives CASSWDSNQPQHF. The full variable domain, with the rest looked up from reference TRBV7-9 and TRBJ1-5, is DTGVSQNPRHKITKRGQNVTFRCDPISEHNRLYWYRQTLGQGPEFLTYFQNEAQLEKSRLLSDRFSAERPKGSFSTLEIQRTEQGDSAMYLCASSWDSNQPQHFGDGTRLSIL.

The V call is TRBV4-2, the J call TRBJ2-2, with D tentatively TRBD2 (6 bases). This CDR3 is built from 16 residues. Trimming pared 0 bases from V and 3 bases from J, leaving 11 bases between. In germline, CDR1 is LGHNA, CDR2 YNFKEQ. CDR3 sequence (DNA): TGTGCCAGCAGCCAAGATCAAGGGGAGGACACCGGGGAGCTGTTTTTT. Translation: CASSQDQGEDTGELFF.

This clone has a handful of counts. V is TRBV7-8 and J is TRBJ2-1; the D call may be TRBD1 or TRBD2 (6 bases each). This CDR3 is built from 19 residues. V gave up 5 bases and J gave up 5 bases, with 28 bases separating them. The V gene's germline CDR1 is SGHVS and CDR2 FQNEAQ. CDR3 sequence reads: CASSPQYTVGGGSDNEQFF. The CDR3 DNA sequence: TGTGCCAGCAGCCCACAATATACGGTGGGGGGCGGCTCGGACAATGAGCAGTTCTTC.

In this sample, this clone turned up once. This chain joins TRBV10-3 and TRBJ2-5; D remains unclear. Germline V CDR1 and CDR2: ENHRY, SYGVKD. There are 13 residues in the CDR3. The V and J ends lost 6 bases and 0 bases respectively, with 8 bases between them. CDR3 nucleotides: TGTGCCATCAGCCGAGGCCACCAAGAGACCCAGTACTTC. It is translated as CAISRGHQETQYF.

The table lists this clone with many counts. The CDR3 loop is CASSVSGGGNTEAFF. The CDR3 DNA is TGTGCCAGCAGCGTTTCAGGGGGCGGGAACACTGAAGCTTTCTTT. This sequence joins TRBV9 and TRBJ1-1; TRBD1 matches at 8 bases. J was trimmed by 1 base and V by 2 bases; bases with no gene match: 4. The CDR3 covers 15 residues. Germline V CDR1 and CDR2: SGDLS, YYNGEE.

The V call is TRBV5-6, the J call TRBJ2-2, with 9 bases identical to TRBD1. V gave up 4 bases and J gave up 7 bases; unmatched junction bases: 8. The germline CDR1 and CDR2 sequences are SGHDT and YYEEEE. CDR3 length: 15 amino acids. The CDR3: CASSLPTGGVGELFF. The CDR3 DNA reads as TGTGCCAGCAGCCTACCGACAGGGGGTGTCGGGGAGCTGTTTTTT.

The chain uses TRBV15 and TRBJ1-2; possible D gene TRBD1, 6 bases. Germline V gives CDR1 LNHNV, CDR2 YYDKDF (reference sequence). There are 15 residues in the CDR3. V lost 4 bases to trimming and J lost 4 bases, with 16 bases between them. The CDR3 coding sequence is TGTGCCACCAGCATTGAACAGGGATCTAGCTATGGCTACACCTTC. It yields the protein CATSIEQGSSYGYTF.

CDR3 region: CASSPGSTYTYNEQFF. As DNA, the CDR3 is TGTGCCAGCAGCCCAGGGTCTACTTATACCTACAATGAGCAGTTCTTC. The chain employs TRBV27 and TRBJ2-1, with D maybe TRBD1 (5 bases). The CDR3 runs to 16 residues. Per the germline V gene, CDR1 is MNHEY and CDR2 is SMNVEV (reference sequence). V was pared by 6 bases and J by 2 bases, with 17 bases between.

Turning to this clone: This may be a read error: a much more frequent sequence differs by one nucleotide. V gene TRBV5-1 combines with J gene TRBJ1-5; 7 bases match TRBD1. Looked up from germline, CDR1 is SGHRS and CDR2 is YFSETQ. The CDR3 sequence is 15 residues long. The CDR3 loop is CASNLGQNSNQPQHF. The CDR3 DNA reads as TGCGCCAGCAACTTGGGACAGAATAGCAATCAGCCCCAGCATTTT.

The chain couples TRBV2 to TRBJ2-5; possibly TRBD2 for D (6 bases). Trimming took off 3 bases at V and 5 bases at J, with 13 bases between the two ends. The CDR3 is made up of 14 amino acids. CDR1 SNHLY and CDR2 FYNNEI come from the germline V gene. The CDR3 reads CASSDEGGGETQYF. CDR3 nucleotides: TGTGCCAGCAGTGATGAGGGAGGAGGGGAGACCCAGTACTTC.